This record looks at one TCR beta chain sequence and its context. Its antigen is not identified. The sample belongs to a study of shared clonotypes between healthy human individuals. Study findings and constraints: Naive CD4 clonotype sharing across a few donors was around 5%.

The assay was carried out at the deep level. Sequenced by immunoSEQ multiplex PCR; TCRdb stores in-frame clones only, minus some. The sample includes about 2.2 million clones, approximately 92% of them seen just once. The naive CD8 population came from CD45RO-negative cells selected for CCR7, without terminally differentiated effector memory CD45RA+ cells. Germline V gene data show CDR1 as SGHRS and CDR2 as YFSETQ. V lost 4 bases and J lost 4; bases outside the gene matches: 14. CDR3 size: 16 residues. This TCR came from a man between 18 and 29 years old in good health. Some clones in this sample may be carry-over from other donors' samples. V gene TRBV5-1 combines with J gene TRBJ2-7; 7 positions agree with TRBD2. Specimen: naive CD8+ T cells from PBMCs. Here the CDR3 reads CASSADLAGASYEQYF. The CDR3 region has the DNA TGCGCCAGCAGCGCCGACCTTGCGGGAGCTTCGTACGAGCAGTACTTC.